This T cell receptor beta chain derives from a study of CD8 T cells in ankylosing spondylitis. Study-wide results and limits: Clones tied to disease were said to be significantly enriched in matched ankylosing spondylitis synovial fluid. Ankylosing spondylitis blood appeared to be characterized by a TCR beta motif of eight or nine highly homologous variants. Past research had described some motif variants in reactive arthritis synovial fluid and blood.

Libraries for TCR beta were made by quantitative 5'-RACE with molecular barcodes. TCRdb re-called the 5' RACE reads with MiXCR, one entry per CDR3 protein. This table has some 840,000 distinct CDR3 sequences, roughly 10% appearing once. This clonotype was observed many times. Its antigen remains unidentified. CDR3 size: 14 residues. The V and J ends lost 7 bases and 0 bases respectively, with 15 bases between them. CDR1 and CDR2 (germline): DFQATT, SNEGSKA (reference sequence). Sequencing was done on a sample of blood, either unsorted or a sorted T cell fraction (not recorded which). V is TRBV20-1 and J is TRBJ1-1; D is ambiguous. This clonotype was sampled from a male donor with ankylosing spondylitis. The DNA of the CDR3 is TGCAGTGTTTCGGCACGCCGAATGAACACTGAAGCTTTCTTT. This encodes CSVSARRMNTEAFF.